A single sample gave rise to the 10 T cell receptor beta chains below, sequenced in a study of follicular helper T cells after annual influenza vaccination. Time point of the sample: 2015-2016 season, 7 days after influenza vaccination. Sequenced by immunoSEQ multiplex PCR; TCRdb stores in-frame clones only, minus some. In the table there are several thousand clones, over 70% of which are singletons. The sample was CXCR5+ CD38- circulating T follicular helper cells from blood, taken 7 days after influenza vaccination. Sample subset: circulating Tfh, non-naive CD4+CXCR5+PD-1+ (ICOS+CD38+ or ICOS-CD38-). All receptors derive from an adult who received the influenza vaccine.

This clone occurred once. The chain carries TRBV18 and TRBJ1-1; no definite D call. Trimming took 5 bases from V and 0 from J, leaving 10 bases between them. Looked up from germline, CDR1 is KGHSH and CDR2 is LQKENI. This CDR3 contains 14 residues. In nucleotides, the CDR3 is TGTGCCAGCTCAAGCCAGCACATGAACACTGAAGCTTTCTTT. It yields the protein CASSSQHMNTEAFF.

This clone was recorded once. The gene calls are TRBV6-9 and TRBJ2-1; D perhaps matches TRBD1 (6 bases). The CDR3 sequence is 13 residues long. Trimming stripped 3 bases from V and 5 bases from J, with 8 bases between. CDR1 is MNHGY, CDR2 SVAAGI, per germline. CDR3 region: CASSYDRHNEQFF. The DNA for the CDR3 is TGTGCCAGCAGTTACGACAGGCACAATGAGCAGTTCTTC.

CDR3 protein: CASGSDTNEQFF. The CDR3 bases are TGTGCCAGCGGCTCTGACACAAATGAGCAGTTCTTC. The rearrangement joins TRBV5-4 to TRBJ2-1; no clear D gene. The CDR3 covers 12 residues. The germline V gene encodes CDR1 SGHNT and CDR2 YYREEE (reference sequence). Trimming removed 7 bases from V and 7 bases from J, with 12 bases in between.

J is TRBJ2-3 and V is TRBV5-4; TRBD2 matches at 9 bases. This CDR3 is 17 amino acids long. Germline CDR1 SGHNT, CDR2 YYREEE (reference sequence). Trimming at V came to 3 bases and at J to 4 bases, leaving 12 bases not matched to a gene. The CDR3 nucleotides are TGTGCCAGCAGCTCGGGCCGGGCGGGAGGGGGGTCAGATACGCAGTATTTT. Translation: CASSSGRAGGGSDTQYF.

The chain links TRBV7-9 to TRBJ2-3, with 9 nucleotides matching TRBD2. Unmatched junction bases numbered 5, after V lost 2 bases and J lost 2 bases. The CDR3 sequence is 16 residues long. Germline loops: CDR1 SEHNR, CDR2 FQNEAQ (reference sequence). The CDR3, as DNA: TGTGCCAGCAGCTTATTCGGCGGGAGGGCCACAGATACGCAGTATTTT. As protein: CASSLFGGRATDTQYF. Filled out from reference TRBV7-9 and TRBJ2-3, the complete variable domain reads DTGVSQNPRHKITKRGQNVTFRCDPISEHNRLYWYRQTLGQGPEFLTYFQNEAQLEKSRLLSDRFSAERPKGSFSTLEIQRTEQGDSAMYLCASSLFGGRATDTQYFGPGTRLTVL.

This chain uses TRBV28 with TRBJ1-5; D may be TRBD1 (6 bases). This CDR3 has 15 residues. V was clipped by 6 bases and J by 0 bases, with 12 bases between them. The germline CDR1 and CDR2 sequences are MDHEN and SYDVKM. The CDR3 loop reads CASSNQGFSNQPQHF. CDR3 sequence (DNA): TGTGCCAGCAGCAATCAGGGGTTTAGCAATCAGCCCCAGCATTTT. Combining the CDR3 with reference TRBV28 and TRBJ1-5 gives the whole variable domain DVKVTQSSRYLVKRTGEKVFLECVQDMDHENMFWYRQDPGLGLRLIYFSYDVKMKEKGDIPEGYSVSREKKERFSLILESASTNQTSMYLCASSNQGFSNQPQHFGDGTRLSIL.

This chain connects TRBV18 to TRBJ2-1; possibly TRBD1 or TRBD2 for D (5 bases each). Trimming pared 1 base from V and 4 bases from J, leaving 14 bases between. The CDR3 runs to 16 residues. Germline CDR1 is KGHSH and CDR2 is LQKENI. The CDR3 nucleotides are TGTGCCAGCTCACCACTACCGGATTGGGGGTACAATGAGCAGTTCTTC. It yields the protein CASSPLPDWGYNEQFF.

This chain uses TRBV5-6 with TRBJ2-6; D is ambiguous. Germline V gene data show CDR1 as SGHDT and CDR2 as YYEEEE. This CDR3 comprises 18 residues. V lost 1 base, J lost 0 bases, and 14 bases lay in between. CDR3 in amino acids: CASSLLSDDFSGANVLTF. The CDR3 DNA follows: TGTGCCAGCAGCTTGTTGAGCGATGACTTCTCTGGGGCCAACGTCCTGACTTTC.

This chain connects TRBV18 to TRBJ2-1; D might be TRBD1 (6 bases). V was clipped by 1 base and J by 0 bases, with 7 bases between them. This CDR3 has 15 residues. Per the germline V gene, CDR1 is KGHSH and CDR2 is LQKENI. As DNA, the CDR3 is TGTGCCAGCTCACCACAAGGGGGCTCCTACAATGAGCAGTTCTTC. Its protein product is CASSPQGGSYNEQFF.

On this clone itself: The junction departs from germline at one end; a sequencing error may be responsible. The V and J genes are TRBV7-7 and TRBJ2-2; a possible D gene is TRBD1 (5 bases). The CDR3 has 16 amino acids. The germline CDR1 and CDR2 sequences are SSHAT and FNYEAQ (reference sequence). The CDR3 DNA sequence: TGTGCTAGCAGCTTAGGGTTGAGACAGAGTCCCGGGGAGCTGTTTTTT. As protein: CASSLGLRQSPGELFF.